This T cell receptor beta chain was documented in a study of blood T cell repertoires in COVID-19. Germline CDR1 and CDR2: ENHRY and SYGVKD. This CDR3 is 17 amino acids long. V lost 10 bases and J lost 0; bases outside the gene matches: 9. Sequencing was performed with immunoSEQ multiplex PCR; in TCRdb, only in-frame clones are kept and a portion is missing. The repertoire holds 270,000 or so clones, 85% to 90% seen once, with approximately 4.2% in the top ten. Sequencing input: peripheral blood. The sequence was obtained from a man aged 35-49 years with acute or convalescent COVID-19. The chain couples TRBV10-3 to TRBJ2-1; TRBD2 matches at 13 bases. The CDR3 loop reads CATLTSGGTSSYNEQFF. The CDR3 region has the DNA TGTGCCACCCTGACTAGCGGGGGGACGAGCTCCTACAATGAGCAGTTCTTC.